The 14 T cell receptor beta chains below all came from one sample that was sequenced in a study of cytomegalovirus exposure and HLA in healthy donors. PCR primers comprised 60 Vbeta and 13 Jbeta primers. Assay: immunoSEQ multiplex PCR; the TCRdb copy retains only in-frame clones and omits some. The specimen's table records 75,000 to 100,000 clones. Material: PBMCs. These receptors came from a woman in her sixties in good health and CMV-seronegative.

The CDR3 protein is CASSGRRELSNEQFF. The CDR3 DNA sequence: TGCGCCAGCAGTGGCAGGCGGGAGCTGTCCAATGAGCAGTTCTTC. The rearrangement links TRBV10-2 to TRBJ2-1, with 7 positions matching TRBD2. Germline loops: CDR1 WSHSY, CDR2 SAAADI. The length of the CDR3 is 15 residues. The junction had 9 bases not matched to a gene; V was cut back by 4 bases and J by 6 bases.

This chain uses TRBV7-2 with TRBJ2-7, with 10 bases aligning to TRBD2. Looked up from germline, CDR1 is SGHTA and CDR2 is FQGNSA. After removal of 4 bases from V and 4 bases from J, the junction contained 7 bases not matched to a gene. This CDR3 comprises 15 residues. The CDR3 region is CASSSLAGAEYEQYF. As DNA, the CDR3 is TGTGCCAGCAGCTCTCTAGCGGGAGCGGAATACGAGCAGTACTTC.

The J gene is TRBJ1-2, the V gene TRBV6-6, with 7 positions matching TRBD1. The CDR3 extends over 13 amino acids. Germline trimming cut 2 bases from V and 7 bases from J; bases unmatched to any gene: 4. Per the germline V gene, CDR1 is MNHNY and CDR2 is SVGAGI (reference sequence). CDR3 in amino acids: CASSYPQGSGYTF. The CDR3 DNA is TGTGCCAGCAGTTACCCACAGGGGTCTGGCTACACCTTC.

This sequence joins TRBV5-4 and TRBJ1-2; the match to TRBD1 covers 12 bases. The CDR3 is 16 amino acids. Unmatched junction bases numbered 9, after V lost 3 bases and J lost 6 bases. CDR1 and CDR2 (germline): SGHNT, YYREEE (reference sequence). The chain's CDR3 is CASSYPPGTGGNGYTF. The CDR3 DNA is TGTGCCAGCAGCTATCCCCCCGGGACAGGGGGCAATGGCTACACCTTC.

This chain joins TRBV7-8 and TRBJ1-5, with D unclear. V lost 0 bases to trimming and J lost 0 bases, with 12 bases between them. CDR1 and CDR2 from the germline V gene are SGHVS and FQNEAQ. The CDR3 is made up of 17 amino acids. CDR3 residues: CASSLALMRVSNQPQHF. CDR3 DNA sequence: TGTGCCAGCAGCTTAGCGCTAATGAGAGTTAGCAATCAGCCCCAGCATTTT.

The rearrangement links TRBV5-1 to TRBJ2-3; D unresolved. Trimming took 4 bases from V and 2 from J, leaving 2 bases between them. Germline CDR1 and CDR2: SGHRS and YFSETQ. The CDR3 contains 11 residues. CDR3 region: CASSLTDTQYF. CDR3 nucleotides: TGCGCCAGCAGCCTCACAGATACGCAGTATTTT.

The chain is built from TRBV6-1 and TRBJ2-1, with 9 bases that match TRBD2. V lost 2 bases to trimming and J lost 4 bases; unmatched junction nucleotides: 6. From germline, CDR1 is MNHNS and CDR2 SASEGT. The CDR3 totals 16 residues. CDR3 protein: CASSEPPGLAYNEQFF. In nucleotides, the CDR3 is TGTGCCAGCAGTGAACCCCCGGGACTAGCTTACAATGAGCAGTTCTTC.

The rearrangement joins TRBV28 to TRBJ2-7; 8 positions agree with TRBD1. Trimming removed 5 bases from V and 7 bases from J; junction bases left unmatched: 13. The germline gives CDR1 MDHEN, CDR2 SYDVKM. The CDR3 sequence is 15 residues long. CDR3 in DNA: TGTGCCAGCAGTCCCCATGGACAGGGCCCCTCGGAGCAGTACTTC. Protein: CASSPHGQGPSEQYF.

This rearrangement joins TRBV6-5 to TRBJ2-5; 7 nucleotides align to TRBD1. The ends lost 3 bases at V and 1 base at J; junction bases unmatched: 8. The CDR3 covers 16 residues. In germline, CDR1 is MNHEY, CDR2 SVGAGI. The CDR3 DNA sequence: TGTGCCAGCAGTTATGGGACAGAAGGGACCCAAGAGACCCAGTACTTC. As protein: CASSYGTEGTQETQYF.

The rearrangement uses TRBV21-1 and TRBJ1-3; the table's D call of TRBD1 was not tested on the DNA. TRBV21-1 is a pseudogene. This CDR3 has 17 residues. CDR3 loop: CASSSNRLSCSGNTIYF. The CDR3 bases are TGTGCCAGCAGTTCGAACAGGCTTTCTTGCTCTGGAAACACCATATATTTT.

The chain recombines TRBV27 with TRBJ2-7; 9 bases are shared with TRBD2. The CDR3 runs to 15 residues. With 5 bases clipped from V and 6 bases from J, the junction kept 11 bases outside the gene matches. Germline V lookup: CDR1 MNHEY, CDR2 SMNVEV (reference sequence). CDR3 region: CASSTLAGDRREQYF. Written as DNA, the CDR3 is TGTGCCAGCAGTACTTTAGCGGGAGATCGTCGCGAGCAGTACTTC.

This chain connects TRBV7-3 to TRBJ2-6; D is unresolved. Germline CDR1 reads SGHTA; CDR2 reads FQGTGA. Deletions cut 6 bases from V and 4 bases from J, with 7 bases between. This CDR3 region has 13 residues. The CDR3 here is CASRQTGANVLTF. The DNA for the CDR3 is TGTGCCAGCAGGCAGACAGGGGCCAACGTCCTGACTTTC.

The V and J genes are TRBV6-4 and TRBJ1-2, with no clear D. Germline V gives CDR1 MRHNA, CDR2 SNTAGT. The CDR3 runs to 14 residues. V lost 0 bases to trimming and J lost 4 bases, with 9 bases between them. The CDR3 bases are TGTGCCAGCAGTGACTCCTCCGGCGGCTATGGCTACACCTTC. This encodes CASSDSSGGYGYTF.

The chain links TRBV5-1 to TRBJ2-5; a possible D gene is TRBD2 (6 bases). Looked up from germline, CDR1 is SGHRS and CDR2 is YFSETQ. The V and J ends lost 6 bases and 7 bases respectively, with 16 bases between them. CDR3 length equals 13 residues. The CDR3 bases are TGCGCCAGCACGCCCGACCCCGGGGGGACCCAGTACTTC. Its protein is CASTPDPGGTQYF.